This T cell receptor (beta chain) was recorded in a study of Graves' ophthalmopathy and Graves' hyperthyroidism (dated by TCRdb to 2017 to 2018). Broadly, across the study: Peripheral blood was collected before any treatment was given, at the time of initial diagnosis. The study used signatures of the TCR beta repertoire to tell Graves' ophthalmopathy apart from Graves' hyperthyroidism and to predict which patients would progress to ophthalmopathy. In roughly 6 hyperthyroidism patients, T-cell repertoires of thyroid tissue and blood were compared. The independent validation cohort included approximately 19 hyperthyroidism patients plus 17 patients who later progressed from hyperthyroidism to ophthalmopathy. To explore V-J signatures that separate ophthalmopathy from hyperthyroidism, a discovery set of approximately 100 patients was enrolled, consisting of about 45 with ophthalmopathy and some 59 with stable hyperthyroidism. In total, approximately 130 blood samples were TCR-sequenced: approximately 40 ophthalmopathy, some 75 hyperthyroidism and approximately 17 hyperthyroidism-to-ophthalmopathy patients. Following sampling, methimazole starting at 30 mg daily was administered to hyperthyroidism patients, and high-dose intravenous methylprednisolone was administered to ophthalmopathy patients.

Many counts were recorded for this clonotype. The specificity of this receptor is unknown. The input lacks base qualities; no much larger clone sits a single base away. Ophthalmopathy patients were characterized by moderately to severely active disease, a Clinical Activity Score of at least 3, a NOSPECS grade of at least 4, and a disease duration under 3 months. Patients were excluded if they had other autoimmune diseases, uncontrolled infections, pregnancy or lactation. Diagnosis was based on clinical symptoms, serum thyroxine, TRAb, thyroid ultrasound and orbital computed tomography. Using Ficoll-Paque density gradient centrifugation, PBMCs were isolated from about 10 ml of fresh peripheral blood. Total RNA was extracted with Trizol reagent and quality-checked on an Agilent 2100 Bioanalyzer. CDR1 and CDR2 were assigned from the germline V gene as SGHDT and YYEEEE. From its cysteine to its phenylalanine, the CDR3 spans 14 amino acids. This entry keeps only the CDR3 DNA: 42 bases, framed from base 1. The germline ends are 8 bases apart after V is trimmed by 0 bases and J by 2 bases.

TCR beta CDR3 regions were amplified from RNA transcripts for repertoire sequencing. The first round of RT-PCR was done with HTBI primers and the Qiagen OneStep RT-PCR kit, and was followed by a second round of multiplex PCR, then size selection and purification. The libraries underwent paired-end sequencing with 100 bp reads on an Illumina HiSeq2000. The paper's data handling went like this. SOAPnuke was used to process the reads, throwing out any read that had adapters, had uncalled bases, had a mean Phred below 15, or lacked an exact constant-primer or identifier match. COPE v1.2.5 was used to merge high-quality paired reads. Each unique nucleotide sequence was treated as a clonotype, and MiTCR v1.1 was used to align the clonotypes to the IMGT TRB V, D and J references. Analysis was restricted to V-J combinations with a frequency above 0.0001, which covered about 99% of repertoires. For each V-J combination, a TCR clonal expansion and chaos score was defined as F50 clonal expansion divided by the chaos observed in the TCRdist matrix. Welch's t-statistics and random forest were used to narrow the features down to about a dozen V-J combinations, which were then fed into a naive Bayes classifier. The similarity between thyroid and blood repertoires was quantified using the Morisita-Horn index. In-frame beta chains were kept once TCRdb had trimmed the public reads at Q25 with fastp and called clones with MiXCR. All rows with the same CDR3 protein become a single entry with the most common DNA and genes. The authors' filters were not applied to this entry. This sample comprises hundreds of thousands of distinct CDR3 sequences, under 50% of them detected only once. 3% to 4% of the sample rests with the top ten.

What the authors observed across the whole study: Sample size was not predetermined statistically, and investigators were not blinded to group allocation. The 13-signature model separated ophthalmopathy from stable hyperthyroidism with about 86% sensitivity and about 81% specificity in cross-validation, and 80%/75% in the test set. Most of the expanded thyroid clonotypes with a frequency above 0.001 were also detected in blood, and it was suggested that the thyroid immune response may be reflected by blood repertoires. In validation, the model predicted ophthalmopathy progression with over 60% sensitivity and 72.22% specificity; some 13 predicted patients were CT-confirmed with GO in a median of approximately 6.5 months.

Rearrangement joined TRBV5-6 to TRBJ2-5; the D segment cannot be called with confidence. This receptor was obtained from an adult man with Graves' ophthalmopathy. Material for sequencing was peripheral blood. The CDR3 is CASSLASTQETQYF. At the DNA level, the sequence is TGTGCCAGCAGCTTGGCCTCAACTCAAGAGACCCAGTACTTC.